These T cell receptor beta chains were read from a single sample in a study of T cells in localized non-small cell lung cancer. Clones were read by immunoSEQ multiplex PCR, and TCRdb kept only the in-frame ones, dropping some. The table lists approximately 15,000 clones, nearly 90% of them singletons. The material was peripheral blood mononuclear cells, obtained before any cancer treatment. The receptor set was obtained from a woman aged 35 to 69 with stage III lung adenocarcinoma. Both conserved end residues are part of each CDR3. A D gene is named only where the DNA matches it firmly. The size entry is marked missing in some rows and otherwise reads once, few, many or a size class.

j_gene	d_gene	v_gene	abundance	CDR3aa	CDR3nt
TRBJ2-4	.	TRBV2	.	CASRDSQQRNIQYF	TGTGCCAGCAGAGACTCTCAACAAAGAAACATTCAGTACTTC
TRBJ2-3	TRBD2	TRBV10-3	.	CAISETSGAADTQYF	TGTGCCATCAGTGAGACTAGCGGGGCCGCAGATACGCAGTATTTT
TRBJ2-2	.	TRBV30	.	CAWSSPGELFF	TGTGCCTGGAGTTCCCCCGGGGAGCTGTTTTTT
TRBJ2-1	TRBD1	TRBV19	once	CASSIRTGGRNEQFF	TGTGCCAGTAGTATTCGGACAGGGGGTAGGAATGAGCAGTTCTTC
TRBJ2-3	.	TRBV10-3	.	CATRSEPSTDTQYF	TGTGCCACCAGGAGCGAGCCTAGCACAGATACGCAGTATTTT
TRBJ1-4	.	TRBV30	.	CACRPVATNEKLFF	TGTGCCTGCCGCCCCGTTGCAACTAATGAAAAACTGTTTTTT
TRBJ2-3	TRBD2	TRBV29-1	.	CSVGLAGGPNTQYF	TGCAGCGTTGGGCTAGCGGGGGGGCCAAATACGCAGTATTTT
TRBJ1-1	.	TRBV18	.	CASSPIQAPNTEAFF	TGTGCCAGCTCACCGATTCAGGCGCCTAACACTGAAGCTTTCTTT
TRBJ2-3	TRBD2	TRBV10-3	.	CAISDPGLAGADTQYF	TGTGCCATCAGTGACCCGGGACTAGCGGGAGCTGATACGCAGTATTTT
TRBJ2-7	TRBD2	TRBV27	.	CASKAGGPHEQYF	TGTGCCAGTAAAGCGGGAGGGCCTCACGAGCAGTACTTC
TRBJ2-3	TRBD2	TRBV30	.	CAWRGLAGGTDTQYF	TGTGCCTGGAGGGGCTTAGCGGGAGGCACAGATACGCAGTATTTT
TRBJ2-1	TRBD2	TRBV5-1	.	CASSYLAGTYNEQFF	TGCGCCAGCAGCTATCTAGCGGGCACCTACAATGAGCAGTTCTTC
TRBJ1-5	.	TRBV6-1	.	CAARVGKGEGQPQHF	TGTGCAGCAAGAGTCGGAAAGGGGGAGGGCCAGCCCCAGCATTTT
TRBJ2-2	.	TRBV10-3	.	CAISEGGYTGELFF	TGTGCCATCAGTGAGGGAGGGTACACCGGGGAGCTGTTTTTT
TRBJ2-5	TRBD2	TRBV27	once	CASSFWTSGRAPETQYF	TGTGCCAGCAGTTTCTGGACTAGCGGGAGGGCCCCGGAGACCCAGTACTTC
TRBJ2-2	TRBD2	TRBV4-1	.	CASSQGTSGEFGELFF	TGCGCCAGCAGCCAAGGGACTAGCGGAGAATTCGGGGAGCTGTTTTTT
TRBJ1-1	.	TRBV4-1	.	CASSQGGRVLGAFF	TGCGCCAGCAGCCAAGGGGGAAGGGTCTTGGGTGCTTTCTTT
TRBJ1-1	.	TRBV7-2	.	CASSLRTMNTEAFF	TGTGCCAGCAGCTTACGGACCATGAACACTGAAGCTTTCTTT
TRBJ1-6	.	TRBV19	.	CASSIDRSERSTSPLHF	TGTGCCAGTAGTATAGATAGATCGGAAAGATCTACTTCACCCCTCCACTTT
TRBJ2-3	.	TRBV4-3	.	CASSQGGRTDTQYF	TGCGCCAGCAGCCAGGGGGGCCGCACAGATACGCAGTATTTT
TRBJ2-3	.	TRBV7-7	.	CASSFGVSSTDTQYF	TGTGCCAGCAGCTTTGGGGTCTCTAGCACAGATACGCAGTATTTT
TRBJ2-3	.	TRBV5-4	.	CASTFDSTDTQYF	TGTGCCAGCACCTTTGACAGTACAGATACGCAGTATTTT
TRBJ2-1	.	TRBV5-1	.	CASGLGENTWNEQFF	TGCGCCAGCGGTTTGGGGGAAAATACTTGGAATGAGCAGTTCTTC